This note documents a single T cell receptor (beta chain) sequence. Profiled with immunoSEQ multiplex PCR; TCRdb holds only in-frame clones, not every one. Of approximately 2,300,000 clones listed, about nine tenths are singletons. This entry comes from a study of shared clonotypes between healthy human individuals. CDR3 length equals 13 residues. Germline loops: CDR1 SQVTM, CDR2 ANQGSEA. V lost 6 bases and J 3 bases, leaving 14 bases between the germline ends. The sequence derives from a man aged 18 to 35 in good health. Some clones in this sample may be carry-over from other donors' samples. Material: naive CD4+ T cells from PBMCs. The subset is: CD45RA+ positively selected. The chain carries TRBV29-1 and TRBJ1-1, with a possible D match to TRBD1 (6 bases). The CDR3 region has the DNA TGCAGCGTACAACAGGGTCCGTACACTGAAGCTTTCTTT. Translated: CSVQQGPYTEAFF.